Included here is one T cell receptor (beta chain) sequence, with context. A single record per CDR3 protein comes from TCRdb applying MiXCR to the RT-PCR reads. The sample shows more than 600,000 distinct CDR3 sequences, over 12% of them seen only once. Per the germline V gene, CDR1 is LNHDA and CDR2 is SQIVND (reference sequence). This CDR3 comprises 15 residues. Trimming removed 3 bases from V and 6 bases from J, with 17 bases in between. The chain has TRBV19 and TRBJ1-1, with D maybe TRBD1 (5 bases). The receptor's source is a female donor in good health, serving as a healthy control. Sequences were obtained from memory CD4+ T cells from blood. Here the CDR3 DNA reads TGTGCCAGTAGTATCGGGGGGGTAACTAACGCTGAAGCTTTCTTT. Translation gives CASSIGGVTNAEAFF.